These 11 T cell receptor beta chains were sequenced from one sample in a study of T-cell reconstitution after alpha-beta-depleted transplantation in children. Using unique molecular identifiers, the investigators prepared the TCRbeta library. TCRdb independently ran MiXCR on the PCR reads; one entry per CDR3 protein. The sample holds some 520,000 distinct CDR3 sequences; about 31% are singletons and the top ten take around 2.5%. The sequencing here drew on PBMCs from the stem cell graft donor, taken from the stem cell graft. Source of these receptors: a human donor who donated a stem cell graft to a child with aplastic anemia.

The chain recombines TRBV6-1 with TRBJ1-1, with 9 nucleotides matching TRBD1. The CDR3 is 15 residues long. Germline trimming cut 4 bases from V and 1 base from J; bases unmatched to any gene: 4. Germline V gives CDR1 MNHNS, CDR2 SASEGT. In DNA form, the CDR3 reads TGTGCCAGCAGTGCGTTGACAGGGGGGAACACTGAAGCTTTCTTT. Encoded protein: CASSALTGGNTEAFF.

The chain has TRBV7-9 and TRBJ2-5, with TRBD2 matching over 9 bases. The J segment lost 2 bases and the V segment lost 5 bases, leaving 6 bases of the junction unmatched. CDR1 SEHNR and CDR2 FQNEAQ come from the germline V gene (reference sequence). The CDR3 spans 15 residues. In DNA form, the CDR3 reads TGTGCCAGCAGCCATGAGCTAGCGGGGCAAGAGACCCAGTACTTC. Residues: CASSHELAGQETQYF.

A few counts support this clonotype. V usage is TRBV15 and J usage is TRBJ1-5; D remains ambiguous. This CDR3 comprises 16 residues. Germline V gene data show CDR1 as LNHNV and CDR2 as YYDKDF (reference sequence). Trimming took 5 bases from V and 2 from J, leaving 16 bases between them. The CDR3 DNA follows: TGTGCCACCAGCGGGGAAGGGTCGCCGCGCAATCAGCCCCAGCATTTT. Its protein product is CATSGEGSPRNQPQHF.

V gene TRBV20-1 combines with J gene TRBJ1-4, with D possibly matching TRBD1 (5 bases). The germline V gene encodes CDR1 DFQATT and CDR2 SNEGSKA (reference sequence). The CDR3 extends over 14 amino acids. V shed 5 bases and J shed 3 bases, with 13 bases lying between them. This chain's CDR3 is CSAPLGGSNEKLFF. CDR3 coding DNA: TGCAGTGCTCCCTTGGGGGGATCTAATGAAAAACTGTTTTTT.

This chain links TRBV5-5 with TRBJ1-2, with D hard to call. CDR3 length equals 16 residues. Trimming cost V 0 bases and J 8 bases, with 20 bases left between them. Germline lookup yields CDR1 SGHKS and CDR2 YYEKEE (reference sequence). The CDR3 protein is CASSLERIETTDGYTF. For the CDR3, the DNA is TGTGCCAGCAGCTTGGAACGTATCGAGACAACAGACGGCTACACCTTC.

Written as DNA, the CDR3 is TGCGCCAGCAGCATGCAGACTCGGTCAAGCACAGATACGCAGTATTTT. Encoded protein: CASSMQTRSSTDTQYF. The V gene is TRBV5-1, the J gene TRBJ2-3; D is ambiguous. This CDR3 contains 16 residues. CDR1 is SGHRS, CDR2 YFSETQ, per germline. The V gene lost 4 bases and the J gene lost 0 bases, with 15 bases spanning the gap.

This clonotype has more than one count but fewer than ten. The chain carries TRBV5-6 and TRBJ1-6, with TRBD1 identical over 7 bases. The CDR3 runs 12 residues. V was clipped by 4 bases and J by 8 bases; unmatched bases: 0. Germline V CDR1 and CDR2: SGHDT, YYEEEE. DNA for the CDR3: TGTGCCAGCAGCGACAGGGATTCACCCCTCCACTTT. This codes for CASSDRDSPLHF.

CDR3: CASGVRGSNTEAFF. CDR3 DNA sequence: TGCGCCAGCGGCGTACGGGGTTCGAACACTGAAGCTTTCTTT. The J gene is TRBJ1-1, the V gene TRBV5-1; D not certain. CDR1 and CDR2 from the germline V gene are SGHRS and YFSETQ. CDR3 size: 14 residues. Trimming shortened V by 7 bases and J by 1 base, and 14 bases separated the two germline ends.

This clonotype has just a few counts. This chain uses TRBV12-3 or TRBV12-4 with TRBJ1-5, with a tentative D call TRBD1 (6 bases). Trimming removed 2 bases at V and 5 bases at J, with 13 bases between. There are 15 residues in the CDR3. The CDR3 here is CASSLLGTYHQPQHF. DNA for the CDR3: TGTGCCAGCAGTTTATTGGGGACATACCATCAGCCCCAGCATTTT.

The genes are TRBV12-3 or TRBV12-4 and TRBJ2-3, with 7 positions matching TRBD2. The junction had 10 bases not matched to a gene; V was cut back by 4 bases and J by 6 bases. This CDR3 region has 15 residues. The DNA for the CDR3 is TGTGCCAGCAGTTCGACTAGCTTCGGAGGGGATACGCAGTATTTT. This encodes CASSSTSFGGDTQYF.

The chain joins TRBV12-3 or TRBV12-4 to TRBJ2-2, with D uncertain. The CDR3 is 14 residues long. Trimming pared 1 base from V and 5 bases from J, leaving 8 bases between. The CDR3 DNA reads TGTGCCAGCAGTTTAGTCTACGGTACCGGGGAGCTGTTTTTT. This translates into CASSLVYGTGELFF.